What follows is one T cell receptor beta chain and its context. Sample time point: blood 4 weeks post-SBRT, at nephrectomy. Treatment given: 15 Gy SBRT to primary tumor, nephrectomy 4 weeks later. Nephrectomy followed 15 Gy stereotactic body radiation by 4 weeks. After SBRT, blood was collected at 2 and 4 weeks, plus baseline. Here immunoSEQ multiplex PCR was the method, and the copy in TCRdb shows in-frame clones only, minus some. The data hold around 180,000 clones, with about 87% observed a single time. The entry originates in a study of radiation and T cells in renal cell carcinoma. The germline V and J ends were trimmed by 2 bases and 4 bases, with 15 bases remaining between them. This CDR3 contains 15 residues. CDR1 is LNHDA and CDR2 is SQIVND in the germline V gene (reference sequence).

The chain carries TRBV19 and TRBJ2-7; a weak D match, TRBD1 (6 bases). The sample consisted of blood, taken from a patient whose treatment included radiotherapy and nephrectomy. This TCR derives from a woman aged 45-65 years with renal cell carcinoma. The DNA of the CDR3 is TGTGCCAGTAGTATAAAGGCACAGGGAATATACGAGCAGTACTTC. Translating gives CASSIKAQGIYEQYF.